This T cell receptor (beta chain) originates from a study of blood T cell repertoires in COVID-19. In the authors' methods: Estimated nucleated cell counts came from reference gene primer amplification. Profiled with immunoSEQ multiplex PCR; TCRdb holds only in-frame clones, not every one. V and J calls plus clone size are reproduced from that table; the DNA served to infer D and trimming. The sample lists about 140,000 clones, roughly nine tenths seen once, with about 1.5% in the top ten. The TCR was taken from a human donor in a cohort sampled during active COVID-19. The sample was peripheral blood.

The CDR3 coding sequence is TGTGCCAGTAGTATTCAGGCAATGAATGAAAAACTGTTTTTT. Amino acids: CASSIQAMNEKLFF. V usage is TRBV19 and J usage is TRBJ1-4, with D uncertain. Germline values: CDR1 LNHDA, CDR2 SQIVND (reference sequence). This CDR3 spans 14 amino acids. Trimming stripped 3 bases from V and 5 bases from J, with 10 bases between.